The 31 T cell receptor beta chains given below trace back to one sample, sequenced in a study of blood T cell repertoires in COVID-19. The data were produced by immunoSEQ multiplex PCR, yet TCRdb's version contains in-frame clones alone and is incomplete. The sample has about 200,000 clones, about 88% seen once. Sequencing used peripheral blood. These receptors all stem from a woman aged 35 to 49 who had recovered from COVID-19.

In this sample, this clone turned up once. The chain links TRBV6-2 or TRBV6-3 to TRBJ1-2; D not resolved. There are 16 residues in the CDR3. V lost 3 bases and J lost 6, with 20 bases in between. CDR1 MNHEY and CDR2 SVGEGT come from the germline V gene. The CDR3 DNA sequence: TGTGCCAGCAGTTATCCCCGGCAGCTCCCTGAGGATGGCTACACCTTC. Translating gives CASSYPRQLPEDGYTF.

The chain combines TRBV9 with TRBJ1-1, with D tentatively TRBD1 (5 bases). The germline gives CDR1 SGDLS, CDR2 YYNGEE. Trimming stripped 0 bases from V and 0 bases from J, with 15 bases between. This CDR3 region has 17 residues. The CDR3 sequence is CASSVEPRKGMNTEAFF. The CDR3 DNA reads as TGTGCCAGCAGCGTAGAGCCCCGAAAGGGGATGAACACTGAAGCTTTCTTT.

The gene calls are TRBV7-9 and TRBJ2-6; D is unresolved. The CDR3 is 14 residues long. Germline V lookup: CDR1 SEHNR, CDR2 FQNEAQ (reference sequence). V dropped 7 bases and J dropped 0 bases, with 7 bases sitting between them. The CDR3 here is CASTFLSGANVLTF. CDR3 nucleotide sequence: TGTGCCAGCACCTTCCTCTCTGGGGCCAACGTCCTGACTTTC.

This clone was observed once. This sequence joins TRBV6-6 and TRBJ2-5; D gene unclear. Per germline, CDR1 MNHNY and CDR2 SVGAGI (reference sequence). Between the trimmed V and J ends, which lost 6 bases and 0 bases, there was a span of 5 bases. This CDR3 region has 12 residues. CDR3 in DNA: TGTGCCAGCAGCCAGTACCAAGAGACCCAGTACTTC. Translated: CASSQYQETQYF.

The V gene is TRBV11-2, the J gene TRBJ1-4, with D tentatively TRBD1 (5 bases). From germline, CDR1 is SGHAT and CDR2 FQNNGV. V lost 1 base and J 7 bases, leaving 7 bases between the germline ends. The CDR3 is 13 residues long. The CDR3 nucleotides are TGTGCCAGCAGCTTAGGACAGTCTGAAAAACTGTTTTTT. Translated: CASSLGQSEKLFF. Full variable domain (missing parts from reference TRBV11-2 and TRBJ1-4): EAGVAQSPRYKIIEKRQSVAFWCNPISGHATLYWYQQILGQGPKLLIQFQNNGVVDDSQLPKDRFSAERLKGVDSTLKIQPAKLEDSAVYLCASSLGQSEKLFFGSGTQLSVL.

This chain joins TRBV11-1 and TRBJ2-1, with 8 bases identical to TRBD2. Germline lookup yields CDR1 SGHAT and CDR2 FQDESV (reference sequence). V was pared by 4 bases and J by 8 bases, with 13 bases of the junction left unmatched. The CDR3 extends over 16 amino acids. The CDR3 region is CASSSRVGAGVDEQFF. DNA of the CDR3: TGTGCCAGCAGCTCTCGCGTAGGAGCGGGAGTGGATGAGCAGTTCTTC.

The chain combines TRBV4-3 with TRBJ1-2; tentative D call: TRBD1 (5 bases). Per the germline V gene, CDR1 is LGHNA and CDR2 is YSLEER. V shed 1 base and J shed 4 bases, with 19 bases lying between them. The CDR3 is 17 residues long. CDR3 coding DNA: TGCGCCAGCAGCCAAGGGGTGACAGAAGGTTTTAGCTATGGCTACACCTTC. This encodes CASSQGVTEGFSYGYTF.

This clone was counted once. The CDR3 sequence is CASSIRGAGRTDTQYF. CDR3 coding DNA: TGTGCCAGTAGTATCCGAGGAGCGGGGCGCACAGATACGCAGTATTTT. The J gene is TRBJ2-3, the V gene TRBV19; 7 positions agree with TRBD2. This CDR3 is built from 16 residues. From germline, CDR1 is LNHDA and CDR2 SQIVND (reference sequence). Trimming removed 3 bases from V and 1 base from J; junction bases left unmatched: 7.

The V gene is TRBV5-1, the J gene TRBJ1-3, with TRBD1 matching over 10 bases. Germline-derived CDR1 and CDR2 are SGHRS and YFSETQ. Trimming cost V 4 bases and J 5 bases; bases outside gene matches: 3. This CDR3 is built from 14 residues. CDR3 in DNA: TGCGCCAGCAGCGGGGGACAGGGGAGAAACACCATATATTTT. It is translated as CASSGGQGRNTIYF.

About this clone itself: Other DNA sequences within the sample encode an identical CDR3. The chain carries TRBV18 and TRBJ2-7; TRBD1 agrees at 7 bases. Germline-derived CDR1 and CDR2 are KGHSH and LQKENI. Trimming cost V 1 base and J 2 bases; bases outside gene matches: 2. The CDR3 has 14 residues. CDR3 DNA: TGTGCCAGCTCACCACGACAGGGAACCTACGAGCAGTACTTC. This translates into CASSPRQGTYEQYF. The variable domain in full, with the rest retrieved from reference TRBV18 and TRBJ2-7, is NAGVMQNPRHLVRRRGQEARLRCSPMKGHSHVYWYRQLPEEGLKFMVYLQKENIIDESGMPKERFSAEFPKEGPSILRIQQVVRGDSAAYFCASSPRQGTYEQYFGPGTRLTVT.

The chain has TRBV3-1 (or the pseudogene TRBV3-2) and TRBJ2-5, with D possibly matching TRBD2 (5 bases). Germline V gene data show CDR1 as LGHDT and CDR2 as YNNKEL (reference sequence). Trimming stripped 4 bases from V and 2 bases from J, with 14 bases between. The CDR3 is made up of 15 amino acids. CDR3 amino acids: CASSLSAEWQETQYF. CDR3 DNA sequence: TGTGCCAGCAGCCTGTCAGCGGAGTGGCAAGAGACCCAGTACTTC.

The DNA of the CDR3 is TGTGCCAGCAGTTTTGATAAACTAGCGGGAGTCACCGGGGAGCTGTTTTTT. Amino acids: CASSFDKLAGVTGELFF. J is TRBJ2-2 and V is TRBV28; 11 bases agree with TRBD2. The V and J ends lost 3 bases and 4 bases, in that order; junction bases with no gene match: 7. This CDR3 is 17 amino acids long. The germline gives CDR1 MDHEN, CDR2 SYDVKM.

The gene calls are TRBV7-2 and TRBJ1-1; no clear D gene. Germline V gene sequence: CDR1 SGHTA, CDR2 FQGNSA. V lost 0 bases and J 5 bases, leaving 10 bases between the germline ends. The CDR3 loop spans 14 amino acids. CDR3 nucleotide sequence: TGTGCCAGCAGCTTAGCGCCCTCGCAGACTGAAGCTTTCTTT. Its translation is CASSLAPSQTEAFF.

V usage is TRBV6-4 and J usage is TRBJ1-2, with 7 bases aligning to TRBD1. V trimming: 8 bases; J trimming: 0 bases; junction bases outside the gene matches: 12. Germline assignment: CDR1 MRHNA and CDR2 SNTAGT. This CDR3 spans 16 amino acids. The CDR3 reads CASGKTTGFSNYGYTF. Written as DNA, the CDR3 is TGTGCCAGCGGCAAGACGACAGGGTTTTCTAACTATGGCTACACCTTC.

The chain links TRBV25-1 to TRBJ2-2; D is perhaps TRBD2 (6 bases). Deletions cut 1 base from V and 8 bases from J, with 11 bases between. This CDR3 comprises 14 residues. Germline V gives CDR1 MGHDK, CDR2 SYGVNS. CDR3 nucleotides: TGTGCCAGCAGTGAATCATTTGGGAGGGGGGAGCTGTTTTTT. Amino acid sequence: CASSESFGRGELFF.

The chain links TRBV4-3 to TRBJ1-1; 7 bases are shared with TRBD1. The CDR3 runs to 15 residues. The V gene's germline CDR1 is LGHNA and CDR2 YSLEER. V shed 0 bases, J shed 5 bases, and the junction held 6 bases outside the gene matches. CDR3: CASSQDQGVWTEAFF. For the CDR3, the DNA is TGCGCCAGCAGCCAAGATCAGGGGGTCTGGACTGAAGCTTTCTTT.

This sequence joins TRBV19 and TRBJ1-2, with TRBD1 matching 7 bases. Losses at the gene ends were 1 base for V and 4 bases for J; bases not matched to a gene: 6. Germline CDR1 reads LNHDA; CDR2 reads SQIVND (reference sequence). This CDR3 is 15 amino acids long. CDR3 protein: CASSIGGDSFYGYTF. The CDR3 DNA reads as TGTGCCAGTAGTATAGGGGGGGACAGCTTCTATGGCTACACCTTC.

The CDR3 region has the DNA TGTGCCAGTAGCCCCCAGGGTAGCGGCTCCTACGAGCAGTACTTC. The encoded protein is CASSPQGSGSYEQYF. The rearrangement joins TRBV19 to TRBJ2-7; a weak D match, TRBD2 (6 bases). The CDR3 loop spans 15 amino acids. The V gene lost 6 bases and the J gene lost 0 bases, with 15 bases spanning the gap. Germline CDR1 LNHDA, CDR2 SQIVND (reference sequence).

The chain uses TRBV29-1 and TRBJ2-7, with D perhaps assigned TRBD1 or TRBD2 (7 bases each). CDR3 size: 12 residues. The germline gives CDR1 SQVTM, CDR2 ANQGSEA. Trimming left V 7 bases short and J 3 bases short, with 13 bases between. CDR3: CSAGGGLYEQYF. The CDR3 nucleotides read TGCAGCGCAGGGGGGGGCCTCTACGAGCAGTACTTC.

The chain recombines TRBV19 with TRBJ1-2, with 7 bases identical to TRBD1. The CDR3 runs 16 residues. V lost 4 bases to trimming and J lost 3 bases; unmatched junction nucleotides: 11. Germline CDR1 LNHDA, CDR2 SQIVND (reference sequence). The CDR3 spells CASSTSGTAAYYGYTF. The CDR3 nucleotides read TGTGCCAGTAGTACATCCGGGACAGCCGCCTACTATGGCTACACCTTC. Looking up the rest from reference TRBV19 and TRBJ1-2 gives the full variable domain: DGGITQSPKYLFRKEGQNVTLSCEQNLNHDAMYWYRQDPGQGLRLIYYSQIVNDFQKGDIAEGYSVSREKKESFPLTVTSAQKNPTAFYLCASSTSGTAAYYGYTFGSGTRLTVV.

The genes are TRBV9 and TRBJ2-7; TRBD2 matches at 14 bases. V gave up 2 bases and J gave up 0 bases; unmatched junction bases: 1. This CDR3 is built from 16 residues. CDR1 SGDLS and CDR2 YYNGEE come from the germline V gene. In DNA, the CDR3 is TGTGCCAGCAGCGTGGGACTAGCGGGAGACTCCTACGAGCAGTACTTC. The encoded protein is CASSVGLAGDSYEQYF.

The chain carries TRBV15 and TRBJ2-2; 9 bases line up with TRBD1. The CDR3 consists of 17 residues. V dropped 2 bases and J dropped 4; count of bases not matched to a gene: 8. Germline V gene lookup returns CDR1 LNHNV and CDR2 YYDKDF (reference sequence). CDR3 in amino acids: CATSRPPRQGGTGELFF. CDR3 bases: TGTGCCACCAGCAGACCCCCCCGACAGGGGGGCACCGGGGAGCTGTTTTTT.

The chain uses TRBV9 and TRBJ2-3; 12 bases line up with TRBD2. This CDR3 has 16 residues. With V trimmed by 0 bases and J by 5 bases, 4 bases remained unmatched. Germline-derived CDR1 and CDR2 are SGDLS and YYNGEE. The CDR3 reads CASSVAPSGGGDTQYF. The DNA for the CDR3 is TGTGCCAGCAGCGTAGCTCCTAGCGGGGGGGGAGATACGCAGTATTTT.

The V and J genes are TRBV5-1 and TRBJ2-6; TRBD1 might be the D (6 bases). CDR3 length: 15 amino acids. The V end was cut by 4 bases, the J end by 4 bases, with 12 bases between. Germline CDR1 and CDR2: SGHRS and YFSETQ. CDR3: CASSPQGSGANVLTF. CDR3 in DNA: TGCGCCAGCAGCCCACAGGGATCAGGGGCCAACGTCCTGACTTTC.

J is TRBJ1-2 and V is TRBV30, with D possibly being TRBD1 (6 bases). V lost 5 bases and J 6 bases, leaving 22 bases between the germline ends. This CDR3 is built from 15 residues. Germline V gene sequence: CDR1 GTSNPN, CDR2 SVGIG (reference sequence). This CDR3 reads CAWLRGGTLSDGYTF. The DNA of the CDR3 is TGTGCCTGGTTAAGGGGGGGCACCCTCTCCGATGGCTACACCTTC.

The rearrangement links TRBV4-2 to TRBJ2-3; TRBD1 aligns across 8 bases. The V segment lost 0 bases and the J segment 4 bases; nucleotides outside the gene matches: 9. CDR1 is LGHNA and CDR2 is YNFKEQ in the germline V gene. This CDR3 spans 17 amino acids. Written as DNA, the CDR3 is TGTGCCAGCAGCCAAGATCAGGGCAGGGGGCGGCCAGATACGCAGTATTTT. Amino acids: CASSQDQGRGRPDTQYF.

The V gene is TRBV5-1, the J gene TRBJ2-7; a weak D match, TRBD1 (6 bases). Trimming took off 4 bases at V and 3 bases at J, with 20 bases between the two ends. The length of the CDR3 is 16 residues. Germline values: CDR1 SGHRS, CDR2 YFSETQ. DNA for the CDR3: TGCGCCAGCAGCCTAAATCAGGGGTTAAAACTCTACGAGCAGTACTTC. It is translated as CASSLNQGLKLYEQYF.

The chain employs TRBV5-1 and TRBJ2-2, with 9 bases matching TRBD2. V trimming: 6 bases; J trimming: 0 bases; junction bases outside the gene matches: 6. Germline V gene lookup returns CDR1 SGHRS and CDR2 YFSETQ. This CDR3 is built from 16 residues. CDR3: CASTFSGSSNTGELFF. In nucleotides, the CDR3 is TGCGCCAGCACCTTTAGCGGGAGTTCGAACACCGGGGAGCTGTTTTTT.

The CDR3: CASSYTGTPETQYF. CDR3 in DNA: TGTGCCAGCAGCTACACAGGGACCCCAGAGACCCAGTACTTC. J is TRBJ2-5 and V is TRBV7-2; weak D call: TRBD1 (6 bases). Trimming took 4 bases from V and 4 from J, leaving 13 bases between them. The CDR3 has 14 residues. The germline CDR1 and CDR2 sequences are SGHTA and FQGNSA.

The chain uses TRBV5-1 and TRBJ2-7; 9 bases align to TRBD1. Germline V CDR1 and CDR2: SGHRS, YFSETQ. V lost 0 bases, J lost 5 bases, and 9 bases stayed unmatched. The CDR3 contains 16 residues. CDR3 residues: CASSLVWGQGRDEQYF. The CDR3 nucleotides read TGCGCCAGCAGCTTGGTCTGGGGACAGGGTAGAGACGAGCAGTACTTC.

This chain links TRBV4-2 with TRBJ1-1; D might be TRBD1 (5 bases). Germline assignment: CDR1 LGHNA and CDR2 YNFKEQ. V was clipped by 0 bases and J by 4 bases, with 9 bases between them. This CDR3 spans 14 amino acids. CDR3 sequence reads: CASSQDRGGTEAFF. The DNA of the CDR3 is TGTGCCAGCAGCCAAGATAGGGGAGGCACTGAAGCTTTCTTT.